A selection of T cell receptor beta chains follows, all from one sample in a study of shared clonotypes between healthy human individuals. The data were produced by immunoSEQ multiplex PCR, yet TCRdb's version contains in-frame clones alone and is incomplete. The sample contains some 1.5 million clones, around 95% of which appear only once. The sample consisted of naive CD4+ T cells sorted from blood. The receptors were gathered from a young man in good health. Both conserved end residues are part of each CDR3. The D gene is left open where the match is weak. Clone size appears in some rows only: once, few, many, or a class for an expanded clone.

J gene: TRBJ1-2; clone size: -; CDR3 length: 14; V gene: TRBV7-2; D gene: TRBD1; CDR3 protein: CASSYRTGRQGYTF; CDR3 DNA: TGTGCCAGCAGCTACCGGACAGGGAGGCAGGGCTACACCTTC
J gene: TRBJ2-7; clone size: -; CDR3 length: 14; V gene: TRBV19; D gene: -; CDR3 protein: CASSSGTRSYEQYF; CDR3 DNA: TGTGCCAGTAGTTCAGGGACACGCTCCTACGAGCAGTACTTC
J gene: TRBJ2-7; clone size: -; CDR3 length: 12; V gene: TRBV7-9; D gene: -; CDR3 protein: CASSSGEFEQYF; CDR3 DNA: TGTGCCAGCAGCTCGGGAGAGTTCGAGCAGTACTTC
J gene: TRBJ2-3; clone size: -; CDR3 length: 15; V gene: TRBV6-4; D gene: TRBD2; CDR3 protein: CASSTSGVPTDTQYF; CDR3 DNA: TGTGCCAGCAGTACTAGCGGGGTCCCCACAGATACGCAGTATTTT
J gene: TRBJ2-3; clone size: -; CDR3 length: 13; V gene: TRBV7-3; D gene: -; CDR3 protein: CASSPWGTDTQYF; CDR3 DNA: TGTGCCAGCAGCCCTTGGGGCACAGATACGCAGTATTTT
J gene: TRBJ2-3; clone size: -; CDR3 length: 13; V gene: TRBV7-8; D gene: TRBD1; CDR3 protein: CASSFWDRDTQYF; CDR3 DNA: TGTGCCAGCAGCTTCTGGGACAGAGATACGCAGTATTTT
J gene: TRBJ2-7; clone size: once; CDR3 length: 14; V gene: TRBV5-4; D gene: TRBD2; CDR3 protein: CASSPEASGYEQYF; CDR3 DNA: TGTGCCAGCAGCCCGGAGGCTAGCGGGTACGAGCAGTACTTC
J gene: TRBJ2-2; clone size: -; CDR3 length: 15; V gene: TRBV27; D gene: -; CDR3 protein: CASSIVGGWNGELFF; CDR3 DNA: TGTGCCAGCAGTATCGTAGGGGGGTGGAACGGGGAGCTGTTTTTT
J gene: TRBJ1-5; clone size: -; CDR3 length: 16; V gene: TRBV21-1; D gene: -; CDR3 protein: CASSKGQGARNQPQHF; CDR3 DNA: TGTGCCAGCAGCAAAGGGCAGGGGGCCAGAAATCAGCCCCAGCATTTT
J gene: TRBJ2-3; clone size: -; CDR3 length: 12; V gene: TRBV28; D gene: -; CDR3 protein: CASSSLVPTQYF; CDR3 DNA: TGTGCCAGCAGCTCACTAGTTCCTACGCAGTATTTT
J gene: TRBJ2-1; clone size: -; CDR3 length: 15; V gene: TRBV11-3; D gene: -; CDR3 protein: CASSLASSSYNEQFF; CDR3 DNA: TGTGCCAGCAGCTTAGCATCTAGCTCCTACAATGAGCAGTTCTTC
J gene: TRBJ1-3; clone size: -; CDR3 length: 17; V gene: TRBV4-2; D gene: TRBD1; CDR3 protein: CASSQGWGQGAGNTIYF; CDR3 DNA: TGTGCCAGCAGCCAAGGGTGGGGACAGGGGGCAGGAAACACCATATATTTT
J gene: TRBJ2-2; clone size: -; CDR3 length: 14; V gene: TRBV25-1; D gene: -; CDR3 protein: CASAEQGHTGELFF; CDR3 DNA: TGTGCCAGCGCTGAGCAGGGCCACACCGGGGAGCTGTTTTTT
J gene: TRBJ2-3; clone size: -; CDR3 length: 13; V gene: TRBV29-1; D gene: TRBD2; CDR3 protein: CSVTGLAGETQYF; CDR3 DNA: TGCAGCGTAACGGGACTAGCGGGAGAGACGCAGTATTTT
J gene: TRBJ2-5; clone size: -; CDR3 length: 11; V gene: TRBV10-1; D gene: -; CDR3 protein: CAGPQEETQYF; CDR3 DNA: TGCGCCGGGCCCCAGGAAGAGACCCAGTACTTC
J gene: TRBJ1-2; clone size: -; CDR3 length: 12; V gene: TRBV25-1; D gene: -; CDR3 protein: CASSAADYGYTF; CDR3 DNA: TGTGCCAGCAGTGCGGCAGACTATGGCTACACCTTC
J gene: TRBJ2-5; clone size: -; CDR3 length: 15; V gene: TRBV5-1; D gene: -; CDR3 protein: CASSLATTAQETQYF; CDR3 DNA: TGCGCCAGCAGCTTGGCCACGACCGCACAAGAGACCCAGTACTTC
J gene: TRBJ2-2; clone size: -; CDR3 length: 15; V gene: TRBV5-1; D gene: -; CDR3 protein: CASSLYGGNTGELFF; CDR3 DNA: TGCGCCAGCAGCTTGTACGGGGGCAACACCGGGGAGCTGTTTTTT
J gene: TRBJ1-2; clone size: -; CDR3 length: 13; V gene: TRBV28; D gene: -; CDR3 protein: CASSFQVLYGYTF; CDR3 DNA: TGTGCCAGCAGTTTTCAGGTTCTCTATGGCTACACCTTC
J gene: TRBJ2-7; clone size: -; CDR3 length: 14; V gene: TRBV7-8; D gene: -; CDR3 protein: CASSWAGAGYEQYF; CDR3 DNA: TGTGCCAGCAGCTGGGCAGGGGCAGGGTACGAGCAGTACTTC
J gene: TRBJ2-1; clone size: -; CDR3 length: 17; V gene: TRBV19; D gene: -; CDR3 protein: CASSILPPSAHYNEQFF; CDR3 DNA: TGTGCCAGTAGTATTCTCCCCCCTAGCGCTCACTACAATGAGCAGTTCTTC
J gene: TRBJ1-4; clone size: -; CDR3 length: 14; V gene: TRBV5-1; D gene: -; CDR3 protein: CASSLVGANEKLFF; CDR3 DNA: TGCGCCAGCAGCTTGGTAGGGGCTAATGAAAAACTGTTTTTT
J gene: TRBJ2-1; clone size: -; CDR3 length: 13; V gene: TRBV7-3; D gene: -; CDR3 protein: CASSPGTSNEQFF; CDR3 DNA: TGTGCCAGCAGCCCTGGGACTTCGAATGAGCAGTTCTTC
J gene: TRBJ2-3; clone size: -; CDR3 length: 14; V gene: TRBV5-1; D gene: -; CDR3 protein: CASSSTGSTDTQYF; CDR3 DNA: TGCGCCAGCAGCTCAACAGGGAGCACAGATACGCAGTATTTT
J gene: TRBJ2-3; clone size: -; CDR3 length: 16; V gene: TRBV5-1; D gene: TRBD2; CDR3 protein: CASSSGLAGVLDTQYF; CDR3 DNA: TGCGCCAGCAGCTCCGGACTAGCGGGAGTCTTGGATACGCAGTATTTT
J gene: TRBJ2-2; clone size: -; CDR3 length: 14; V gene: TRBV18; D gene: TRBD2; CDR3 protein: CASSPGLATGELFF; CDR3 DNA: TGTGCCAGCTCACCGGGACTAGCTACCGGGGAGCTGTTTTTT
J gene: TRBJ1-3; clone size: -; CDR3 length: 17; V gene: TRBV9; D gene: TRBD1; CDR3 protein: CASSVASTGEAGNTIYF; CDR3 DNA: TGTGCCAGCAGCGTAGCCTCGACAGGGGAAGCTGGAAACACCATATATTTT
J gene: TRBJ2-3; clone size: -; CDR3 length: 15; V gene: TRBV19; D gene: -; CDR3 protein: CASNIRGPSTDTQYF; CDR3 DNA: TGTGCCAGTAACATAAGGGGCCCTAGCACAGATACGCAGTATTTT
J gene: TRBJ2-7; clone size: -; CDR3 length: 13; V gene: TRBV5-5; D gene: TRBD2; CDR3 protein: CASSLLAGYEQYF; CDR3 DNA: TGTGCCAGCAGCCTTCTAGCGGGCTACGAGCAGTACTTC
J gene: TRBJ2-2; clone size: -; CDR3 length: 15; V gene: TRBV9; D gene: TRBD2; CDR3 protein: CASSVALADTGELFF; CDR3 DNA: TGTGCCAGCAGCGTAGCACTAGCGGACACCGGGGAGCTGTTTTTT
J gene: TRBJ1-2; clone size: -; CDR3 length: 18; V gene: TRBV7-2; D gene: TRBD1; CDR3 protein: CASSPGGGAILQSYGYTF; CDR3 DNA: TGTGCCAGCAGCCCCGGAGGGGGCGCAATTCTCCAGAGCTATGGCTACACCTTC
J gene: TRBJ2-1; clone size: -; CDR3 length: 16; V gene: TRBV4-1; D gene: TRBD2; CDR3 protein: CASSQASRLAGNEQFF; CDR3 DNA: TGCGCCAGCAGCCAAGCCAGCCGGCTAGCGGGCAATGAGCAGTTCTTC
J gene: TRBJ2-2; clone size: -; CDR3 length: 14; V gene: TRBV27; D gene: TRBD2; CDR3 protein: CASRGLAETGELFF; CDR3 DNA: TGTGCCAGCAGGGGACTAGCGGAGACCGGGGAGCTGTTTTTT
J gene: TRBJ2-7; clone size: -; CDR3 length: 12; V gene: TRBV28; D gene: -; CDR3 protein: CASGVASYEQYF; CDR3 DNA: TGTGCCAGCGGGGTAGCGTCCTACGAGCAGTACTTC
J gene: TRBJ1-5; clone size: -; CDR3 length: 16; V gene: TRBV18; D gene: -; CDR3 protein: CASSPGGANSNQPQHF; CDR3 DNA: TGTGCCAGCTCACCTGGGGGGGCAAATAGCAATCAGCCCCAGCATTTT
J gene: TRBJ2-7; clone size: -; CDR3 length: 14; V gene: TRBV7-2; D gene: -; CDR3 protein: CASRNTGTDYEQYF; CDR3 DNA: TGTGCCAGCAGGAATACCGGGACCGACTACGAGCAGTACTTC
J gene: TRBJ1-4; clone size: once; CDR3 length: 16; V gene: TRBV25-1; D gene: -; CDR3 protein: CASSFHKGGLGEKLFF; CDR3 DNA: TGTGCCAGCAGTTTCCATAAGGGGGGTTTAGGTGAAAAACTGTTTTTT
J gene: TRBJ2-1; clone size: -; CDR3 length: 16; V gene: TRBV7-2; D gene: -; CDR3 protein: CASSPRGLRTYNEQFF; CDR3 DNA: TGTGCCAGCAGCCCGCGGGGCCTAAGGACCTACAATGAGCAGTTCTTC
J gene: TRBJ2-3; clone size: -; CDR3 length: 16; V gene: TRBV4-1; D gene: TRBD2; CDR3 protein: CASSLQWREDTDTQYF; CDR3 DNA: TGCGCCAGCAGCCTGCAGTGGCGGGAGGACACAGATACGCAGTATTTT